Each of the 10 T cell receptor beta chains below was sequenced from the same sample in a study of T cells in Graves' hyperthyroidism and ophthalmopathy. TCR beta CDR3 regions were amplified from RNA. First-round RT-PCR targeting the TCR CDR3 was performed with the HTBI primer set. TCRdb ran MiXCR on the multiplex PCR reads and lists one entry per CDR3 protein. The table records some 440,000 distinct CDR3 sequences, 15% to 19% of them present only once. Input material: blood. These receptors came from a young woman with Graves' hyperthyroidism.

This clonotype was seen repeatedly, ten times or more. The rearrangement links TRBV7-9 to TRBJ1-2, with a weak D call TRBD1 (5 bases). The CDR3 has 15 amino acids. CDR1 and CDR2 from the germline V gene are SEHNR and FQNEAQ (reference sequence). Trimming took off 4 bases at V and 2 bases at J, with 14 bases between the two ends. This CDR3 is CASSSGARTNYGYTF. CDR3 sequence (DNA): TGTGCCAGCAGCTCCGGGGCCAGAACCAACTATGGCTACACCTTC.

The V gene is TRBV28, the J gene TRBJ1-1, with TRBD1 as a possible D gene (5 bases). Germline CDR1 is MDHEN and CDR2 is SYDVKM. This CDR3 spans 14 amino acids. Between the trimmed V and J ends, which lost 2 bases and 1 base, there was a span of 8 bases. In nucleotides, the CDR3 is TGTGCCAGCAGTTTACGCAGGGAGAACACTGAAGCTTTCTTT. This gives the protein CASSLRRENTEAFF.

This clonotype showed up just a few times. V and J are TRBV20-1 and TRBJ2-2; D is unclear. CDR1 DFQATT and CDR2 SNEGSKA come from the germline V gene (reference sequence). Trimming took off 5 bases at V and 0 bases at J, with 19 bases between the two ends. This CDR3 is built from 17 residues. Here the CDR3 reads CSARAPALGPNTGELFF. CDR3 sequence (DNA): TGCAGTGCTCGGGCCCCAGCGCTTGGACCGAACACCGGGGAGCTGTTTTTT.

This clonotype was detected only a few times. J is TRBJ2-1 and V is TRBV7-9; D unclear. Germline values: CDR1 SEHNR, CDR2 FQNEAQ (reference sequence). Trimming removed 1 base from V and 10 bases from J, with 11 bases in between. The CDR3 extends over 13 amino acids. The CDR3 sequence: CASSLGPSREQFF. In DNA form, the CDR3 reads TGTGCCAGCAGCTTAGGACCATCTCGGGAGCAGTTCTTC.

Remarks on this clonotype: The junction differs from germline at one of its ends, possibly a read error. The chain is built from TRBV7-2 and TRBJ2-2, with D unclear. This CDR3 is 13 amino acids long. Germline CDR1 SGHTA, CDR2 FQGNSA. CDR3 DNA sequence: TGTGCCGGCAGCTTCCCCCGACGCGGGGAGCTGTTTTTT. Translating it yields CAGSFPRRGELFF.

This sequence joins TRBV5-1 and TRBJ2-5; 7 nucleotides line up with TRBD2. The CDR3 loop spans 14 amino acids. From germline, CDR1 is SGHRS and CDR2 YFSETQ. V lost 5 bases to trimming and J lost 5 bases; unmatched junction nucleotides: 9. The chain's CDR3 is CASSESGDGETQYF. The DNA for the CDR3 is TGCGCCAGCAGTGAGAGCGGGGATGGGGAGACCCAGTACTTC.

This clonotype was seen at least ten times. The V call is TRBV28, the J call TRBJ1-2; possible D gene TRBD1, 6 bases. Per germline, CDR1 MDHEN and CDR2 SYDVKM. Trimming shortened V by 7 bases and J by 8 bases, and 17 bases separated the two germline ends. The CDR3 extends over 13 amino acids. The chain's CDR3 is CASNSGGLWGYTF. DNA of the CDR3: TGTGCCAGCAATTCGGGGGGGCTATGGGGCTACACCTTC.

Many counts were recorded for this clonotype. V and J are TRBV29-1 and TRBJ2-2; perhaps D is TRBD1 or TRBD2 (5 bases each). Germline V lookup: CDR1 SQVTM, CDR2 ANQGSEA. The CDR3 is made up of 13 amino acids. Trimming took off 7 bases at V and 4 bases at J, with 13 bases between the two ends. The CDR3 loop is CSATPGPTGELFF. The CDR3 DNA sequence: TGCAGCGCGACCCCGGGACCCACCGGGGAGCTGTTTTTT.

V gene TRBV4-3 combines with J gene TRBJ1-2; D is possibly TRBD1 (6 bases). Trimming took 0 bases from V and 3 from J, leaving 23 bases between them. The germline CDR1 and CDR2 sequences are LGHNA and YSLEER. The CDR3 extends over 19 amino acids. CDR3: CASSQEPDRRSPSYYGYTF. In DNA form, the CDR3 reads TGCGCCAGCAGCCAAGAACCGGACAGAAGGAGCCCAAGTTACTATGGCTACACCTTC.

This clonotype has ten or more counts. This CDR3 reads CASSQKPGLADDEQFF. The CDR3, as DNA: TGCGCCAGCAGCCAGAAACCGGGACTAGCTGATGATGAGCAGTTCTTC. This chain connects TRBV4-3 to TRBJ2-1, with 9 bases aligning to TRBD2. The V gene end was trimmed by 3 bases and the J gene end by 8 bases; junction bases not matched to a gene: 11. Germline V CDR1 and CDR2: LGHNA, YSLEER. The CDR3 has 16 residues.